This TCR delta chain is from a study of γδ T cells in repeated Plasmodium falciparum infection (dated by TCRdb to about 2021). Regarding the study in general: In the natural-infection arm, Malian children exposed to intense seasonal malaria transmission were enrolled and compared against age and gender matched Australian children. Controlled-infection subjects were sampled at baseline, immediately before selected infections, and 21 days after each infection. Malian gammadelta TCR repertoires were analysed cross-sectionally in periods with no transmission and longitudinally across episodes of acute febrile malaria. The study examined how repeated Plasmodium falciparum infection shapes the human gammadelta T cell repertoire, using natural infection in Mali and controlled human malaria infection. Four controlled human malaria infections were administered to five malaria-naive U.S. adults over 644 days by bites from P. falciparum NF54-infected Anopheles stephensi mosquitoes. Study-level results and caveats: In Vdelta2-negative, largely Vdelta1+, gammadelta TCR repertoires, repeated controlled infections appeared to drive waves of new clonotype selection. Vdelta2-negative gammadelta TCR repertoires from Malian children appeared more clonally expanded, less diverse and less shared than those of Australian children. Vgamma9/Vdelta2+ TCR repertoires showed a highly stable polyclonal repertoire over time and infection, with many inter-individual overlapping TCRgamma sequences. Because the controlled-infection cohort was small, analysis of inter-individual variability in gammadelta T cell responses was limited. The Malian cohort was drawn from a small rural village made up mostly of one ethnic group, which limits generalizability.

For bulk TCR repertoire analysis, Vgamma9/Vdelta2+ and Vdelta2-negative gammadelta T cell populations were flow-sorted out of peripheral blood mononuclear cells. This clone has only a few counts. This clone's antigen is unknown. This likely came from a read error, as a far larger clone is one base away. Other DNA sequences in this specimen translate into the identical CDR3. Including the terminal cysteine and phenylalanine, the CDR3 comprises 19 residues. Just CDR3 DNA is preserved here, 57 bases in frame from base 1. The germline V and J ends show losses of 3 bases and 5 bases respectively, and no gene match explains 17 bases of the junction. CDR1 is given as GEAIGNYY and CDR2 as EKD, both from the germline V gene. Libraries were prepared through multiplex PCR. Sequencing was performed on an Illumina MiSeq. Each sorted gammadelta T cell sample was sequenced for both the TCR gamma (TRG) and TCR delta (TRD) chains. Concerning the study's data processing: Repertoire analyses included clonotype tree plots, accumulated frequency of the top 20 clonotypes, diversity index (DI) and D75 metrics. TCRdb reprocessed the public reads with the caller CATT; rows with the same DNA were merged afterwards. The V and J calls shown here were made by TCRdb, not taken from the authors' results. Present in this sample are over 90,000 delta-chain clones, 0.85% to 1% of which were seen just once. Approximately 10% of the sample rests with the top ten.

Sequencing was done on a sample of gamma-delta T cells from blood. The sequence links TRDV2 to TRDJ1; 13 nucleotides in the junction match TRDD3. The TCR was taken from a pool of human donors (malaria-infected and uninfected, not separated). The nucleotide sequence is TGTGCCTGTGACGCTCTACTGGGGGATACGAACCGATTGAGTGATAAACTCATCTTT. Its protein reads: CACDALLGDTNRLSDKLIF.